A single TCR beta chain is shown here with its context. Its cognate antigen is unknown. Patients all relapsed after autologous stem cell transplantation, and there was variation in brentuximab vedotin exposure. The V end was cut by 5 bases, the J end by 1 base, with 17 bases between. Per the germline V gene, CDR1 is ENHRY and CDR2 is SYGVKD. This CDR3 spans 16 amino acids. This sample is drawn from a study of PD-1 blockade in classical Hodgkin lymphoma. Study as a whole: Patients were administered nivolumab (3 mg/kg intravenously) every 2 weeks. Study outcomes and limitations: As was reported, newly diagnosed patients showed lower baseline TCR diversity than healthy donors did. Possible causes of repertoire differences, disease activity or prior therapy, remain undefined. Patients newly diagnosed and complete responders had comparable baseline diversity.

Libraries were prepared by immunoSEQ multiplex PCR; TCRdb keeps only in-frame clonotypes and omits some of them. The data contain 50,000 to 75,000 clones, more than 80% of them seen just once; the ten biggest clones take up 15%. V gene TRBV10-3 combines with J gene TRBJ1-1, with D possibly matching TRBD1 (5 bases). This specimen consisted of peripheral blood mononuclear cells (PBMCs), obtained at baseline. The sequence came from a human donor with classical Hodgkin lymphoma. The CDR3 here is CAISTKEGTANTEAFF. CDR3 bases: TGTGCCATCAGTACAAAAGAGGGGACGGCGAACACTGAAGCTTTCTTT.